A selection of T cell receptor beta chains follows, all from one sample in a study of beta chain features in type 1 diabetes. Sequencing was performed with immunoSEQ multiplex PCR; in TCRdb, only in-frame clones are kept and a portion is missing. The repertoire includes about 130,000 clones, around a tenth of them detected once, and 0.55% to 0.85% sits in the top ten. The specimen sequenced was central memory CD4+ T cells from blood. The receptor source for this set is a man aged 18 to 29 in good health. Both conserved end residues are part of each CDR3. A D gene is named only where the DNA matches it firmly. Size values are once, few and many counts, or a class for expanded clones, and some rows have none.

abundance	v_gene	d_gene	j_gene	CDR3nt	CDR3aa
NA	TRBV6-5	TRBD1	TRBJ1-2	TGTGCCAGCAGCCCCCCCGGGACAGTGAACGGCTACACCTTC	CASSPPGTVNGYTF
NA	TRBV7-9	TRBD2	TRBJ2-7	TGTGCCAGCAGCTTCTCACTAGGACTAGCTGCCTACGAGCAGTACTTC	CASSFSLGLAAYEQYF
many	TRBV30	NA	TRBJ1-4	TGTGCCTGGAACGCCGGGGGGAATGAAAAACTGTTTTTT	CAWNAGGNEKLFF
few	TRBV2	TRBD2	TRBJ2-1	TGTGCCAGCAGTCTAGCGGGGGGCCGCTATGAGCAGTTCTTC	CASSLAGGRYEQFF
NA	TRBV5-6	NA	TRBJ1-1	TGTGCCAGCAGCTTGCCTGTGAACACTGAAGCTTTCTTT	CASSLPVNTEAFF
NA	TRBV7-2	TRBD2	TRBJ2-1	TGTGCCAGCAGCTTAATGGCTAGCGGGGCAAACAATGAGCAGTTCTTC	CASSLMASGANNEQFF
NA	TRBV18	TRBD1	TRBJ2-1	TGTGCCAGCTCAGACAGGGTATCCACCTACAATGAGCAGTTCTTC	CASSDRVSTYNEQFF
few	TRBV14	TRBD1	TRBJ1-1	TGTGCCAGCAGCGGGTTGGGGACAGGGGATGCTTTCTTT	CASSGLGTGDAFF
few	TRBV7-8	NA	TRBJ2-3	TGTGCCAGCAGCTTACTTGCGGGGACAGACGGCACAGATACGCAGTATTTT	CASSLLAGTDGTDTQYF
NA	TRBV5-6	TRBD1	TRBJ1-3	TGTGCCAGCAGAGGACAGGCAACCTCTGGAAACACCATATATTTT	CASRGQATSGNTIYF
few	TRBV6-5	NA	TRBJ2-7	TGTGCCACCACAGTACTTCTATACGAGCAGTACTTC	CATTVLLYEQYF
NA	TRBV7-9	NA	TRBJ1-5	TGTGCCAGCAGCTTAGGGGGGGGCGATCAGCCCCAGCATTTT	CASSLGGGDQPQHF
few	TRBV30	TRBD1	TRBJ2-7	TGTGCCTGGAGTGTAGGGACAGGGGGTTCCTACGAGCAGTACTTC	CAWSVGTGGSYEQYF
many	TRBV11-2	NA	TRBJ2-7	TGTGCCCAGCGGGGGCACAGGGGCAACGAGCAGTACTTC	CAQRGHRGNEQYF
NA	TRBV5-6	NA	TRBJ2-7	TGTGCCAGCAGCTTTCTACAGGGTGTCGACGAGCAGTACTTC	CASSFLQGVDEQYF
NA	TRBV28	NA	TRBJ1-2	TGTGCCAGCAGTTTGGTGGGCGGGGGGCTTGGCTACACCTTC	CASSLVGGGLGYTF
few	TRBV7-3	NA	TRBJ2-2	TGTGCCAGCAGCCCAGACACCGGGGAGCTGTTTTTT	CASSPDTGELFF
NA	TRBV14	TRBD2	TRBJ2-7	TGTGCCAGCAGCCAACTCAGCGGGGGGGTGTTTTACGAGCAGTACTTC	CASSQLSGGVFYEQYF
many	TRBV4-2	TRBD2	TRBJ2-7	TGTGCCAGCAGCTCCCGAAGTAGCGGGGGGGGCCACCACGAGCAGTACTTC	CASSSRSSGGGHHEQYF
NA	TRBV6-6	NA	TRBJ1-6	TGTGCCAGCAGTTACTCAGACTCGAATTCACCCCTCCACTTT	CASSYSDSNSPLHF
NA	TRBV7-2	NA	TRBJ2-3	TGTGCCAGCAGAGAAACGGCGGGGATCACAGATACGCAGTATTTT	CASRETAGITDTQYF
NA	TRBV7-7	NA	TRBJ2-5	TGTGCCAGCAGCACCGGGACAAAAGAGACCCAGTACTTC	CASSTGTKETQYF
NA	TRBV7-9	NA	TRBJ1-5	TGTGCCAGCAGCCAGCGACGGGATCAGCCCCAGCATTTT	CASSQRRDQPQHF
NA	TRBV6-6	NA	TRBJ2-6	TGTGCCAGCAGTTACCGGGGGGCCGGGGCCAACGTCCTGACTTTC	CASSYRGAGANVLTF
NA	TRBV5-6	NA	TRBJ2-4	TGTGCCAGCAGCTTGCGGTTCGCAGGTTGGGACATTCAGTACTTC	CASSLRFAGWDIQYF
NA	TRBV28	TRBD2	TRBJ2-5	TGTGCCAGCAGGTTCACGGGGGGGACCCAGTACTTC	CASRFTGGTQYF
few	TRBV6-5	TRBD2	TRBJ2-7	TGTGCCAGCAGGCCTCTAGCGGACTACGAGCAGTACTTC	CASRPLADYEQYF
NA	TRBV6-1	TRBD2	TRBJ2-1	TGTGCCAGCCTACAAGGACTAGCGGGGAGCAATGAGCAGTTCTTC	CASLQGLAGSNEQFF
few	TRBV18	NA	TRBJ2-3	TGTGCCAGCTCACTGTCCTACGGGAGCACAGATACGCAGTATTTT	CASSLSYGSTDTQYF
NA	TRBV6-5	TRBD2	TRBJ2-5	TGTGCCAGCAGTTACTCCCCCAGCGGGGGCACAGAGACCCAGTACTTC	CASSYSPSGGTETQYF
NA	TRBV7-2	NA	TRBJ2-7	TGTGCCAGCAGCTTAACGGCGGGGAGCTCCTACGAGCAGTACTTC	CASSLTAGSSYEQYF
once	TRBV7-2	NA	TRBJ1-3	TGTGCCAGCAGCCTAGAGGCACAGGGCCCTGGAAACACCATATATTTT	CASSLEAQGPGNTIYF
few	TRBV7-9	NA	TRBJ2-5	TGTGCCAGCAGCTTAGCGACGGGGGGCCATTTCGAAGAGACCCAGTACTTC	CASSLATGGHFEETQYF
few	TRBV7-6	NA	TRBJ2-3	TGTGCCAGCAACCAAGGGGGGGCCACAGATACGCAGTATTTT	CASNQGGATDTQYF
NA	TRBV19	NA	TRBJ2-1	TGTGCCAGTAGTATATACGGGGTAAGGGCCAATGAGCAGTTCTTC	CASSIYGVRANEQFF
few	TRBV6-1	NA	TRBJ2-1	TGTGCCAGCCTTCTATACGAGCAGTTCTTC	CASLLYEQFF